This T cell receptor beta chain derives from a study of blood T cell repertoires in COVID-19. The wider study: For recovered donors of Cohort 3, there were two negative PCRs, clearance, or symptom resolution.

Germline lookup yields CDR1 MGHRA and CDR2 YSYEKL. Trimming left V 0 bases short and J 4 bases short, with 13 bases between. The CDR3 sequence is 16 residues long. Participants spanned ages about 18 to 89 years and resided in about two dozen US areas. Participants' reported clinical history set cohort assignment. Original processing methods: How many nucleated cells were present was estimated from reference gene primer amplification. Clones were read by immunoSEQ multiplex PCR, and TCRdb kept only the in-frame ones, dropping some. That table furnishes V, J and clone size, whereas the DNA furnished D and trimming. This sample has approximately 170,000 clones, with roughly 85% found just once.

The chain couples TRBV4-1 to TRBJ1-3; D is possibly TRBD1 (6 bases). The sequencing sample was made of PBMCs or T cells enriched from blood (not recorded which). This TCR was recovered from a woman aged 65 to 85 in a cohort exposed to, infected with or recovered from COVID-19 (not recorded which). CDR3 DNA sequence: TGCGCCAGCAGCCAAGACAGACAGGCCCTAGGAAACACCATATATTTT. The encoded protein is CASSQDRQALGNTIYF.